These T cell receptor beta chains were read from a single sample in a study of cytomegalovirus exposure and HLA in healthy donors. The table came from immunoSEQ multiplex PCR; TCRdb's copy has only in-frame clones and leaves some out. The repertoire holds more than 95,000 clones, over 65% seen once, with approximately 8% in the top ten. The sequenced sample consisted of PBMCs. The receptors originated from a man aged 40-49 years in good health and CMV-seropositive. Both conserved end residues are part of each CDR3. Fields, in order: D gene, J gene, V gene, clone size, CDR3 protein, CDR3 DNA. D genes are given only for firm matches. For some rows the clone size is stated as once, few or many, or as a class when expanded; others skip it.

-,TRBJ2-1,TRBV19,-,CASSTSHRDSGTFYNEQFF,TGTGCCAGTAGTACCTCACACCGGGACTCCGGCACTTTCTACAATGAGCAGTTCTTC
TRBD2,TRBJ2-5,TRBV7-9,-,CASSTTGGRGETQYF,TGTGCCAGCAGCACCACGGGGGGGCGGGGAGAGACCCAGTACTTC
TRBD2,TRBJ2-3,TRBV7-3,-,CASSLTAGGRTDTQYF,TGTGCCAGCAGCTTAACCGCGGGGGGTCGCACAGATACGCAGTATTTT
-,TRBJ2-7,TRBV21-1,few,CASSKGTPGGQISYEQYF,TGTGCCAGCAGCAAAGGGACCCCTGGGGGACAGATATCCTACGAGCAGTACTTC
TRBD1,TRBJ2-5,TRBV2,-,CASSESGTGAETQYF,TGTGCCAGCAGTGAATCGGGGACAGGGGCTGAGACCCAGTACTTC
-,TRBJ2-3,TRBV11-1,few,CASSSRHDTDTQYF,TGTGCCAGCAGCTCTCGACACGACACAGATACGCAGTATTTT
-,TRBJ2-6,TRBV7-9,-,CASSPPGVLGANVLTF,TGTGCCAGCAGCCCCCCGGGAGTCCTTGGGGCCAACGTCCTGACTTTC
TRBD1,TRBJ1-4,TRBV30,-,CACTRRQGVLNEKLFF,TGTGCCTGTACAAGGAGACAGGGGGTTTTAAATGAAAAACTGTTTTTT
-,TRBJ2-1,TRBV7-9,once,CASSLGQGSHNEQFF,TGTGCCAGCAGCTTAGGGCAGGGTAGCCACAATGAGCAGTTCTTC
-,TRBJ1-3,TRBV7-9,-,CASRPTGRSGNTIYF,TGTGCCAGCAGGCCGACAGGTCGCTCTGGAAACACCATATATTTT
-,TRBJ2-3,TRBV6-5,-,CASNRQGLSTDTQYF,TGTGCCAGCAACCGCCAGGGTCTTAGCACAGATACGCAGTATTTT
TRBD2,TRBJ2-3,TRBV19,-,CASSSNTGLAGARDTQYF,TGTGCCAGTAGTTCCAATACCGGACTAGCGGGAGCAAGGGATACGCAGTATTTT
TRBD1,TRBJ1-2,TRBV7-9,-,CASSLTDRGWRGYTF,TGTGCCAGCAGCTTAACAGACAGGGGGTGGCGTGGCTACACCTTC
TRBD2,TRBJ2-2,TRBV4-3,-,CASSQAGLAGFTGELFF,TGCGCCAGCAGCCAAGCTGGACTAGCGGGATTTACCGGGGAGCTGTTTTTT
-,TRBJ2-1,TRBV9,-,CASSALIHSSLLYNEQFF,TGTGCCAGCAGCGCCCTGATCCACTCTAGCTTACTCTACAATGAGCAGTTCTTC
TRBD1,TRBJ1-1,TRBV7-2,-,CASRVGQGNTEAFF,TGTGCCAGCAGAGTCGGACAGGGGAACACTGAAGCTTTCTTT
-,TRBJ1-2,TRBV21-1,-,CASSKLRDRVYTF,TGTGCCAGCAGCAAACTCCGGGACAGGGTATACACCTTC
TRBD1,TRBJ2-3,TRBV2,-,CASSVDRAPDTQYF,TGTGCCAGCAGTGTCGACAGGGCCCCAGATACGCAGTATTTT
-,TRBJ2-1,TRBV7-2,once,CASSLNRGRVQEQFF,TGTGCCAGCAGCTTAAATAGGGGAAGGGTGCAGGAGCAGTTCTTC
TRBD2,TRBJ2-3,TRBV27,few,CASSFRLAGTDTQYF,TGTGCCAGCAGTTTCCGACTAGCGGGGACAGATACGCAGTATTTT
-,TRBJ1-5,TRBV4-2,-,CASSQESGIGQPQHF,TGTGCCAGCAGCCAAGAGTCGGGAATCGGACAGCCCCAGCATTTT
TRBD2,TRBJ2-1,TRBV5-4,-,CASSSGTSGVYNEQFF,TGTGCCAGCAGCTCCGGGACTAGCGGGGTCTACAATGAGCAGTTCTTC
-,TRBJ2-3,TRBV6-1,few,CASSDTDRDYTDTQYF,TGTGCCAGCAGTGACACGGACAGGGACTACACAGATACGCAGTATTTT
-,TRBJ2-3,TRBV6-5,-,CASSSRRAGDRDTQYF,TGTGCCAGCAGTTCCCGAAGGGCGGGAGACAGGGATACGCAGTATTTT
TRBD1,TRBJ2-7,TRBV5-4,-,CASSPRTGGLEQYF,TGTGCCAGCAGCCCGCGGACAGGGGGCCTCGAGCAGTACTTC
TRBD2,TRBJ2-1,TRBV27,-,CASFTTSGTEQFF,TGTGCCAGCTTTACGACTAGCGGGACAGAGCAGTTCTTC
-,TRBJ2-7,TRBV7-2,-,CASSTSLQGNEQYF,TGTGCCAGCAGCACCTCGTTACAGGGAAACGAGCAGTACTTC
-,TRBJ1-2,TRBV28,-,CASSRAGYTF,TGTGCCAGCAGTCGCGCTGGCTACACCTTC
-,TRBJ1-2,TRBV6-5,-,CASSSGLGMYGYTF,TGTGCCAGCAGTTCGGGATTGGGAATGTATGGCTACACCTTC
TRBD1,TRBJ2-3,TRBV5-1,-,CASSSQGADTQYF,TGCGCCAGCAGCTCACAGGGGGCAGATACGCAGTATTTT
-,TRBJ2-2,TRBV10-3,-,CASSIGRGNTGELFF,TGTGCCAGCTCAATCGGGCGGGGGAACACCGGGGAGCTGTTTTTT
-,TRBJ2-3,TRBV6-1,-,CASSEGLPTDTQYF,TGTGCCAGCAGTGAAGGACTGCCCACAGATACGCAGTATTTT
-,TRBJ2-5,TRBV11-2,-,CASSLDYLETQYF,TGTGCCAGCAGCTTAGACTACTTAGAGACCCAGTACTTC